This TCR beta chain originates from a study of blood T cell repertoires in COVID-19. Under the authors' procedure: Reference gene primer amplification gave estimated nucleated cell counts. The assay was immunoSEQ multiplex PCR, and TCRdb's table has in-frame clones only and misses some. The V and J calls and clone size come from that table; D and trimming were worked out from the DNA. The sample shows about 120,000 clones, approximately 92% of them seen only once. The trim removed 5 bases at V and 1 base at J, leaving 4 bases unmatched. The CDR3 runs to 14 residues. Per germline, CDR1 MNHEY and CDR2 SMNVEV (reference sequence).

The source of this sequence is a man between 65 and 85 years old with active or convalescent COVID-19. The sequencing sample was made of peripheral blood. This chain links TRBV27 with TRBJ1-1; TRBD1 matches at 7 bases. The CDR3 bases are TGTGCCAGCAGTCGACAGGGTGGGAACACTGAAGCTTTCTTT. This sequence encodes CASSRQGGNTEAFF.